The present entry profiles one TCR beta chain with its context. What it binds is not known. The data were taken from a study of shared clonotypes between healthy human individuals. Study as a whole: CD8 memory received one plate per donor, CD8 naive two, CD4 memory three and CD4 naive three. The study's findings and limits: Clonotype sharing levels among donors were expected to vary with sequencing depth.

This CDR3 has 14 residues. The germline gives CDR1 MNHEY, CDR2 SVGAGI. The V gene lost 0 bases and the J gene lost 0 bases, with 6 bases spanning the gap. Profiling relied on immunoSEQ multiplex PCR, and the TCRdb table lists in-frame clones only, not all of them. The sample carries millions of clones, more than 80% recorded once. The chain has TRBV6-5 and TRBJ2-7; D gene ambiguous. This TCR was recovered from a man younger than 35 in good health. Sequenced: naive CD4+ T cells sorted from blood. Subset specified: CD45RA+ positively selected. This chain's CDR3 is CASSYSGPSYEQYF. The CDR3 nucleotides read TGTGCCAGCAGTTACTCCGGCCCCTCCTACGAGCAGTACTTC.